This entry lists 19 T cell receptor beta chains sequenced from one sample in a study of blood T cell repertoires in COVID-19. Using immunoSEQ multiplex PCR, the repertoire was profiled, and TCRdb retains in-frame clones only, with some absent. This table holds 40,000 to 55,000 clones, 84% found once. Material: peripheral blood. The receptors shown here come from a man between 45 and 60 years old with acute or convalescent COVID-19.

This sequence joins TRBV5-4 and TRBJ1-1, with D tentatively TRBD1 (5 bases). The CDR3 has 15 amino acids. Germline V gives CDR1 SGHNT, CDR2 YYREEE (reference sequence). V was clipped by 4 bases and J by 3 bases, with 16 bases between them. CDR3 in amino acids: CASSTSGGEYTEAFF. CDR3 nucleotide sequence: TGTGCCAGCAGCACGTCCGGGGGAGAGTACACTGAAGCTTTCTTT.

The chain recombines TRBV4-1 with TRBJ1-4; the D gene is possibly TRBD1 (5 bases). Germline CDR1 reads MGHRA; CDR2 reads YSYEKL. The CDR3 contains 16 residues. Between the trimmed V and J ends, which lost 3 bases and 2 bases, there was a span of 13 bases. CDR3: CASSQIGQATNEKLFF. For the CDR3, the DNA is TGCGCCAGCAGCCAGATAGGACAAGCGACTAATGAAAAACTGTTTTTT.

V gene TRBV18 combines with J gene TRBJ2-3; possibly TRBD2 for D (5 bases). The germline CDR1 and CDR2 sequences are KGHSH and LQKENI. V was shortened by 0 bases and J by 6 bases, with 10 bases between the two germline ends. The CDR3 runs 14 residues. CDR3 amino acids: CASSPPLGLDTQYF. The CDR3 DNA follows: TGTGCCAGCTCACCACCCCTAGGACTGGATACGCAGTATTTT. The full variable domain, completed using reference TRBV18 and TRBJ2-3, is NAGVMQNPRHLVRRRGQEARLRCSPMKGHSHVYWYRQLPEEGLKFMVYLQKENIIDESGMPKERFSAEFPKEGPSILRIQQVVRGDSAAYFCASSPPLGLDTQYFGPGTRLTVL.

The table lists this clone with a count of one. The rearrangement links TRBV14 to TRBJ2-3; 12 bases fit TRBD2. V lost 5 bases and J lost 3; bases outside the gene matches: 6. The germline gives CDR1 SGHDN, CDR2 FVKESK. This CDR3 has 16 residues. The CDR3 DNA follows: TGTGCCAGCAGCAAGACTAGCGGGAGATGGACAGATACGCAGTATTTT. It translates to CASSKTSGRWTDTQYF.

The chain links TRBV28 to TRBJ1-1, with D unresolved. Trimming cost V 5 bases and J 3 bases, with 13 bases left between them. Germline V gene sequence: CDR1 MDHEN, CDR2 SYDVKM. The CDR3 totals 14 residues. The CDR3 here is CASSLPRFHTEAFF. The CDR3 DNA reads as TGTGCCAGCAGTCTTCCGAGGTTCCACACTGAAGCTTTCTTT.

This clone was detected only once. The gene calls are TRBV3-1 (or the pseudogene TRBV3-2) and TRBJ2-1; the D gene is possibly TRBD1 (5 bases). The V and J ends lost 4 bases and 6 bases respectively, with 13 bases between them. Germline CDR1 is LGHDT and CDR2 is YNNKEL (reference sequence). The CDR3 is 14 residues long. CDR3 coding DNA: TGTGCCAGCAGCCGCGGAGTAGGGGCCAATGAGCAGTTCTTC. Protein sequence: CASSRGVGANEQFF.

The J gene is TRBJ2-3, the V gene TRBV5-4; no reliable D call. This CDR3 has 13 amino acids. V gave up 1 base and J gave up 6 bases, with 9 bases separating them. Germline V gives CDR1 SGHNT, CDR2 YYREEE (reference sequence). The CDR3 reads CASSLFFSDTQYF. The DNA of the CDR3 is TGTGCCAGCAGCTTGTTTTTTAGCGATACGCAGTATTTT. The variable domain in full, with the rest retrieved from reference TRBV5-4 and TRBJ2-3, is ETGVTQSPTHLIKTRGQQVTLRCSSQSGHNTVSWYQQALGQGPQFIFQYYREEENGRGNFPPRFSGLQFPNYSSELNVNALELDDSALYLCASSLFFSDTQYFGPGTRLTVL.

V and J are TRBV2 and TRBJ1-2; 7 nucleotides line up with TRBD1. Germline V lookup: CDR1 SNHLY, CDR2 FYNNEI. The J segment lost 4 bases and the V segment lost 4 bases, leaving 0 bases of the junction unmatched. The CDR3 extends over 12 amino acids. Written as DNA, the CDR3 is TGTGCCAGCAGTGCAGGGGGCTATGGCTACACCTTC. This translates into CASSAGGYGYTF. The full variable domain, its missing parts supplied by reference TRBV2 and TRBJ1-2, is EPEVTQTPSHQVTQMGQEVILRCVPISNHLYFYWYRQILGQKVEFLVSFYNNEISEKSEIFDDQFSVERPDGSNFTLKIRSTKLEDSAMYFCASSAGGYGYTFGSGTRLTVV.

The V call is TRBV18, the J call TRBJ2-3; D might be TRBD2 (5 bases). This CDR3 contains 15 residues. V lost 6 bases and J 2 bases, leaving 15 bases between the germline ends. CDR1 is KGHSH, CDR2 LQKENI, per germline. This CDR3 is CASSDYRENTDTQYF. The CDR3 DNA reads TGTGCCAGCTCCGACTACCGCGAAAACACAGATACGCAGTATTTT.

The chain links TRBV5-1 to TRBJ2-1, with no clear D. The ends were cut back, 0 bases at V and 7 bases at J, with 14 bases in the middle. CDR1 is SGHRS, CDR2 YFSETQ, per germline. This CDR3 comprises 15 residues. The CDR3 DNA reads TGCGCCAGCAGCTTGGTTCCGGGTTCCGTAAATGAGCAGTTCTTC. Translating gives CASSLVPGSVNEQFF. The full variable domain, completed using reference TRBV5-1 and TRBJ2-1, is KAGVTQTPRYLIKTRGQQVTLSCSPISGHRSVSWYQQTPGQGLQFLFEYFSETQRNKGNFPGRFSGRQFSNSRSEMNVSTLELGDSALYLCASSLVPGSVNEQFFGPGTRLTVL.

The chain uses TRBV2 and TRBJ2-3; maybe TRBD2 (6 bases). The V end lost 8 bases, the J end lost 2 bases, and 11 bases lay between the germline ends. The germline CDR1 and CDR2 sequences are SNHLY and FYNNEI. CDR3 length equals 13 residues. The CDR3 nucleotides read TGTGCCAGCGTGCGGGGTTCCACAGATACGCAGTATTTT. Protein: CASVRGSTDTQYF.

J is TRBJ2-7 and V is TRBV30; 8 nucleotides match TRBD1. J gave up 0 bases and V 5 bases, and 3 bases lay outside the gene matches. This CDR3 is 13 amino acids long. Germline values: CDR1 GTSNPN, CDR2 SVGIG (reference sequence). The CDR3 sequence is CAWSGTGSYEQYF. The CDR3 nucleotides are TGTGCCTGGTCCGGGACAGGCTCCTACGAGCAGTACTTC.

This clone turned up a few times. The V and J genes are TRBV18 and TRBJ1-6, with 11 positions matching TRBD1. CDR1 is KGHSH, CDR2 LQKENI, per germline. This CDR3 is 15 amino acids long. V was clipped by 2 bases and J by 10 bases; unmatched bases: 4. The CDR3 nucleotides are TGTGCCAGCTCACCAGGGACAGGGGGAGGATCACCCCTCCACTTT. It is translated as CASSPGTGGGSPLHF.

V and J are TRBV28 and TRBJ1-6; tentatively, D is TRBD1 (6 bases). V lost 4 bases to trimming and J lost 17 bases, with 15 bases between them. CDR3 length: 12 amino acids. The germline V gene encodes CDR1 MDHEN and CDR2 SYDVKM. The CDR3 sequence: CASSSTEQGFHF. The CDR3 DNA reads TGTGCCAGCAGTTCCACGGAACAGGGCTTCCACTTT.

The rearrangement uses TRBV7-9 and TRBJ1-1, with TRBD1 matching over 7 bases. CDR3 size: 14 residues. Per germline, CDR1 SEHNR and CDR2 FQNEAQ (reference sequence). V was clipped by 0 bases and J by 5 bases; unmatched bases: 3. The CDR3 here is CASSLATGRTEAFF. The CDR3 DNA reads as TGTGCCAGCAGCTTAGCGACAGGGCGGACTGAAGCTTTCTTT.

This chain links TRBV29-1 with TRBJ2-1; 8 nucleotides align to TRBD2. CDR3 length: 12 amino acids. Looked up from germline, CDR1 is SQVTM and CDR2 is ANQGSEA. Unmatched junction bases numbered 7, after V lost 5 bases and J lost 10 bases. CDR3 bases: TGCAGCGTTTATGGAGCGGGAGACGAGCAGTTCTTC. Its translation: CSVYGAGDEQFF.

The V gene is TRBV7-2, the J gene TRBJ1-2; 7 bases line up with TRBD1. Trimming at V came to 3 bases and at J to 4 bases, leaving 2 bases not matched to a gene. Germline V lookup: CDR1 SGHTA, CDR2 FQGNSA. This CDR3 contains 13 residues. CDR3 DNA sequence: TGTGCCAGCAGCTTGGGGGACAGCTATGGCTACACCTTC. It is translated as CASSLGDSYGYTF. The full variable domain, in which reference TRBV7-2 and TRBJ1-2 provide the parts outside the CDR3, is GAGVSQSPSNKVTEKGKDVELRCDPISGHTALYWYRQSLGQGLEFLIYFQGNSAPDKSGLPSDRFSAERTGGSVSTLTIQRTQQEDSAVYLCASSLGDSYGYTFGSGTRLTVV.

This chain links TRBV5-1 with TRBJ1-5; the D gene is possibly TRBD1 (6 bases). The germline CDR1 and CDR2 sequences are SGHRS and YFSETQ. V was cut by 4 bases and J by 0 bases, with 11 bases left in between. The CDR3 has 15 residues. This CDR3 reads CASSLGQYSNQPQHF. CDR3 DNA: TGCGCCAGCAGCCTCGGACAGTATAGCAATCAGCCCCAGCATTTT.

The chain uses TRBV5-1 and TRBJ2-5; 9 bases line up with TRBD1. The germline V gene has CDR1 SGHRS and CDR2 YFSETQ. J was trimmed by 7 bases and V by 4 bases; bases with no gene match: 8. CDR3 size: 14 residues. CDR3 loop: CASSLGQGLGTQYF. In nucleotides, the CDR3 is TGCGCCAGCAGCCTCGGACAGGGGTTAGGGACCCAGTACTTC. The variable domain in full, completed from reference TRBV5-1 and TRBJ2-5, reads KAGVTQTPRYLIKTRGQQVTLSCSPISGHRSVSWYQQTPGQGLQFLFEYFSETQRNKGNFPGRFSGRQFSNSRSEMNVSTLELGDSALYLCASSLGQGLGTQYFGPGTRLLVL.